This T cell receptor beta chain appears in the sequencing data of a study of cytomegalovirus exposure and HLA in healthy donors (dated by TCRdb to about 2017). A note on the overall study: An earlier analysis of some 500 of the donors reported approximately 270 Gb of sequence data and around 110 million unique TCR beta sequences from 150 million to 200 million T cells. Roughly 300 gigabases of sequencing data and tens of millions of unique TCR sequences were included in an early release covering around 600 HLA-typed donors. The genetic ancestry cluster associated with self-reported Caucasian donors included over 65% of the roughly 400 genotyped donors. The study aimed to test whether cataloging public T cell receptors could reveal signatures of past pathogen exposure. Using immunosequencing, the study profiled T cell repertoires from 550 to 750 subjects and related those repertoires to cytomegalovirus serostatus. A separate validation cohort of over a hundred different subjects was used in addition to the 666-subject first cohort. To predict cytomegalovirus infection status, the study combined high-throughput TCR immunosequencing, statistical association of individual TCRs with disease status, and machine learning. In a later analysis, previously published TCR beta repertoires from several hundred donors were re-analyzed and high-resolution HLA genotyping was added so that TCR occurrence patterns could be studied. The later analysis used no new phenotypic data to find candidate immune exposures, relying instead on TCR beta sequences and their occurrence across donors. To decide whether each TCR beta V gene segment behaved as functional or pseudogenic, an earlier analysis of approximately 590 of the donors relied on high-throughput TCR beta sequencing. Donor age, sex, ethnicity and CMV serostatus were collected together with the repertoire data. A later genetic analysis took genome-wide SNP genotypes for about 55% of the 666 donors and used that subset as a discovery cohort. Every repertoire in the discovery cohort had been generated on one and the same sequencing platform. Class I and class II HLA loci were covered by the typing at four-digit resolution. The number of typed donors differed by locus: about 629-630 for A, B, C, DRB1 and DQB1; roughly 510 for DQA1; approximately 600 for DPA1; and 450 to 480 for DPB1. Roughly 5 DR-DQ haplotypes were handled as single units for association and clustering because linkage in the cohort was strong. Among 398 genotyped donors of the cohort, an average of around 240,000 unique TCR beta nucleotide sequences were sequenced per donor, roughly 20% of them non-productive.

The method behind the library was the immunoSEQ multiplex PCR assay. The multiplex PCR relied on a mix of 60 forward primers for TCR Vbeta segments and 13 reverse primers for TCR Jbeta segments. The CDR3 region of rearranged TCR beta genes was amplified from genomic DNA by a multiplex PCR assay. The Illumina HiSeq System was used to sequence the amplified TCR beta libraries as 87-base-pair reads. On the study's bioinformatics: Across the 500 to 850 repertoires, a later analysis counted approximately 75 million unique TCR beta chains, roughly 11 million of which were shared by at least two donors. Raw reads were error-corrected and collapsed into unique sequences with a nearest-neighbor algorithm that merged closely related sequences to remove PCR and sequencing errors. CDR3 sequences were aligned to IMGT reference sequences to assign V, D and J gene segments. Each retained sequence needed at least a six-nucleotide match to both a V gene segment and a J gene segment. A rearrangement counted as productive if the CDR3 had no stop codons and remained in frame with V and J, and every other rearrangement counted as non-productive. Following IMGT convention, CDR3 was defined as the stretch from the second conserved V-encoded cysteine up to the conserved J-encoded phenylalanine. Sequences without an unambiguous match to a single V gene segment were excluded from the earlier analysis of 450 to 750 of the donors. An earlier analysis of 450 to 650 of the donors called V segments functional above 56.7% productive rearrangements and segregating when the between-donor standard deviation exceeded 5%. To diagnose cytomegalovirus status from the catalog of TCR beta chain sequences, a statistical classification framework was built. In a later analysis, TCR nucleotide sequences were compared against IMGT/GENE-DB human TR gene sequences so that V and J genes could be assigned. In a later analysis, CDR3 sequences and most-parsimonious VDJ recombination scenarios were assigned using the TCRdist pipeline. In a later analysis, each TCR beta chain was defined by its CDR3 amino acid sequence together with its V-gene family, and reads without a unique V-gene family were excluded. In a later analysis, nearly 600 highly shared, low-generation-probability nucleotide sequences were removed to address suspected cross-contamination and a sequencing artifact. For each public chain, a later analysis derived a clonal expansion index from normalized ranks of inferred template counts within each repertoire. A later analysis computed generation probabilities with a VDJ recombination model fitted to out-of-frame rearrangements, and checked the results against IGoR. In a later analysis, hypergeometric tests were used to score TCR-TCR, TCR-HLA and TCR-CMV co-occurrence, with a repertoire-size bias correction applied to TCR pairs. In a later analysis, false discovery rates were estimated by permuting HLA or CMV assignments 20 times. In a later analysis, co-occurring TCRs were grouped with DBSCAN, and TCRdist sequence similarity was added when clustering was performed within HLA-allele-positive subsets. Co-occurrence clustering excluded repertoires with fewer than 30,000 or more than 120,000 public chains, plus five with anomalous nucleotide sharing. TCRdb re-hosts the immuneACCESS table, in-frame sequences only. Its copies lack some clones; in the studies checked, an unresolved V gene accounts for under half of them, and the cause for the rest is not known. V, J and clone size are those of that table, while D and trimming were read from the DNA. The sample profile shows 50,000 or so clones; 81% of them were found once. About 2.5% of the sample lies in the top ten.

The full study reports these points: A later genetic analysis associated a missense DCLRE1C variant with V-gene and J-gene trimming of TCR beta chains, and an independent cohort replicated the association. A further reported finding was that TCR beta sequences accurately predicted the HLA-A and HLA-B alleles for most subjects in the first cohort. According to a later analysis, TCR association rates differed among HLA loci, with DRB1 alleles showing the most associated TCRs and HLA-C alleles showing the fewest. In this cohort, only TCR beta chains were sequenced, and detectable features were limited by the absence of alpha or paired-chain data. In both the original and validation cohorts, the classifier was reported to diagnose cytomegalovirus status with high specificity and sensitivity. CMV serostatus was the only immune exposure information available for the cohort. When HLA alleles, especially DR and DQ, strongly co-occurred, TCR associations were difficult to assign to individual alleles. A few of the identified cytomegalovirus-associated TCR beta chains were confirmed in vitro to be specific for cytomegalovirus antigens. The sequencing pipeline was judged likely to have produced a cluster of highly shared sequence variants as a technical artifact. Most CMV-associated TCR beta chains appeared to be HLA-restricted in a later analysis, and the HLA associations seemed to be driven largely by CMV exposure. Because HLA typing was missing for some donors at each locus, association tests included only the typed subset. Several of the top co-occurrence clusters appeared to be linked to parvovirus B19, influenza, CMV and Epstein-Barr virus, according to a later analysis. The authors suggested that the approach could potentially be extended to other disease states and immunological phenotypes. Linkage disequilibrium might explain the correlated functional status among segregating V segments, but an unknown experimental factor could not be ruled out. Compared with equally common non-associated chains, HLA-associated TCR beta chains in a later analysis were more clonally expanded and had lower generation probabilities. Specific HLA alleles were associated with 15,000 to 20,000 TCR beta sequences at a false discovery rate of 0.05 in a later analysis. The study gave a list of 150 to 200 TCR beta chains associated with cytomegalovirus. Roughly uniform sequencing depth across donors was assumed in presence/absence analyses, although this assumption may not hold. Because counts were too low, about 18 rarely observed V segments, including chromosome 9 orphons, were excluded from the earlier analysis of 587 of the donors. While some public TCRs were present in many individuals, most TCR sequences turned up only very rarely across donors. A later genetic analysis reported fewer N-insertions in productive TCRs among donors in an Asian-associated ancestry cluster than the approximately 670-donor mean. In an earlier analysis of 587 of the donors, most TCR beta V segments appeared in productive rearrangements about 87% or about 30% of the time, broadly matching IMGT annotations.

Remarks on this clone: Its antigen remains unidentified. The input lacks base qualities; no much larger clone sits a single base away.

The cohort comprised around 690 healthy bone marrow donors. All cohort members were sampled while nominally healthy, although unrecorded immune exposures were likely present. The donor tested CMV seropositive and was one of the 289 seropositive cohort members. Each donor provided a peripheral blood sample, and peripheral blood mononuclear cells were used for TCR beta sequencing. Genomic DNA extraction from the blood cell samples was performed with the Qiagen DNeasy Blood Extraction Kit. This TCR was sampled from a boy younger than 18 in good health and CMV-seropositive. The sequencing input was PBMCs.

The CDR3 region: CASSLTGGNTEAFF. The nucleotides read TGTGCCAGCAGCTTAACAGGGGGCAACACTGAAGCTTTCTTT. The V gene is TRBV7-6 and the J gene is TRBJ1-1; 9 bases in the junction line up with TRBD1. Taken from the germline V gene, the CDR1 and CDR2 loops are SGHVS and FNYEAQ. Its CDR3 holds 14 amino acids, cysteine through phenylalanine. The kept DNA is CDR3 alone, 42 bases in frame from the first base. V is pruned by 2 bases and J by 2 bases, leaving 0 bases of the junction without a gene match.